This passage covers 7 T cell receptor beta chains from one sample sequenced in a study of CD8 T cells in Susac syndrome. The RNA input was roughly 0.45 to 1 ug, and it was reverse transcribed with random hexamers. Using its own MiXCR run on the immunoSEQ multiplex PCR reads, TCRdb lists one record per CDR3 protein. The table has 70,000 to 100,000 distinct CDR3 sequences, around 96% seen once. Material: CD8+ T cells from PBMCs. The receptors come from a human donor with Susac syndrome.

This sequence joins TRBV6-1 and TRBJ2-5; 14 bases match TRBD2. Germline V gene sequence: CDR1 MNHNS, CDR2 SASEGT. There are 17 residues in the CDR3. V lost 6 bases and J lost 5; bases outside the gene matches: 11. CDR3 loop: CASSPEGLAGGRETQYF. CDR3 nucleotide sequence: TGTGCCAGCAGCCCCGAAGGACTAGCGGGGGGCCGGGAGACCCAGTACTTC.

V is TRBV6-5 and J is TRBJ1-5; D is unresolved. CDR3 length equals 15 residues. V gave up 0 bases and J gave up 0 bases, with 6 bases separating them. Germline V CDR1 and CDR2: MNHEY, SVGAGI. CDR3 sequence reads: CASSYSGNSNQPQHF. DNA for the CDR3: TGTGCCAGCAGTTACTCGGGAAATAGCAATCAGCCCCAGCATTTT.

The J gene is TRBJ2-2, the V gene TRBV18; the D gene is possibly TRBD1 (5 bases). This CDR3 has 15 amino acids. Trimming stripped 4 bases from V and 2 bases from J, with 11 bases between. Germline assignment: CDR1 KGHSH and CDR2 LQKENI. CDR3 nucleotides: TGTGCCAGCTCACAGGGGCAGAAAAACACCGGGGAGCTGTTTTTT. This gives the protein CASSQGQKNTGELFF.

The CDR3 sequence is CSAGTTGVGEKLFF. For the CDR3, the DNA is TGCAGTGCTGGGACCACGGGAGTCGGGGAAAAACTGTTTTTT. V and J are TRBV20-1 and TRBJ1-4; weak D call: TRBD1 (5 bases). The V and J ends lost 5 bases and 8 bases respectively, with 18 bases between them. The CDR3 sequence is 14 residues long. Germline V gene lookup returns CDR1 DFQATT and CDR2 SNEGSKA (reference sequence).

V and J are TRBV5-1 and TRBJ2-7; tentatively, D is TRBD2 (6 bases). This CDR3 contains 15 residues. V shed 0 bases and J shed 4 bases, with 14 bases lying between them. The germline CDR1 and CDR2 sequences are SGHRS and YFSETQ. The CDR3 DNA is TGCGCCAGCAGCTTGGGAGGGTCTAGCGAGTACGAGCAGTACTTC. Translation: CASSLGGSSEYEQYF. The full variable domain, completed using reference TRBV5-1 and TRBJ2-7, is KAGVTQTPRYLIKTRGQQVTLSCSPISGHRSVSWYQQTPGQGLQFLFEYFSETQRNKGNFPGRFSGRQFSNSRSEMNVSTLELGDSALYLCASSLGGSSEYEQYFGPGTRLTVT.

The rearrangement uses TRBV6-5 and TRBJ1-3; D unclear. Trimming took 6 bases from V and 2 from J, leaving 8 bases between them. This CDR3 contains 13 residues. Germline CDR1 and CDR2: MNHEY and SVGAGI. CDR3 sequence (DNA): TGTGCCAGCAGCCTTCGACCTGGAAACACCATATATTTT. It translates to CASSLRPGNTIYF.

The rearrangement joins TRBV13 to TRBJ2-5; D is perhaps TRBD1 (5 bases). With 3 bases removed from V and 2 bases from J, the gap between germline ends came to 22 bases. The CDR3 sequence is 18 residues long. Germline V CDR1 and CDR2: PRHDT, FYEKMQ (reference sequence). Written as DNA, the CDR3 is TGTGCCAGCAGCTTGAGAGGTCATCGGACGACAGAACAAGAGACCCAGTACTTC. Its translation: CASSLRGHRTTEQETQYF.